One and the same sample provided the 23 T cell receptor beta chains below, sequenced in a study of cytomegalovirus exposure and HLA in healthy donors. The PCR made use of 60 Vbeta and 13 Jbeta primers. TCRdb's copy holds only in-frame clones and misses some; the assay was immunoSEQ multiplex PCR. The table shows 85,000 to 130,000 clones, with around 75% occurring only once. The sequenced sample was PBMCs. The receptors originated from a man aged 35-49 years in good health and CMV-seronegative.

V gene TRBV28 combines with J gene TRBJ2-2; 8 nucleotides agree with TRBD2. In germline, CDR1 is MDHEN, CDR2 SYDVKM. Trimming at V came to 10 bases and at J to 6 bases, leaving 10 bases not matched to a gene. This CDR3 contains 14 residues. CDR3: CATSQRGLSGELFF. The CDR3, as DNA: TGTGCCACGAGCCAGCGGGGGTTATCCGGGGAGCTGTTTTTT.

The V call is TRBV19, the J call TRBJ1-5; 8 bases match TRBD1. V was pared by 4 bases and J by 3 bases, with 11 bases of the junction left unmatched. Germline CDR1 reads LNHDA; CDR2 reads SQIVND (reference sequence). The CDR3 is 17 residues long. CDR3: CASSTTRTGSDNQPQHF. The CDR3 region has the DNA TGTGCCAGTAGTACAACTCGGACAGGGAGTGACAATCAGCCCCAGCATTTT.

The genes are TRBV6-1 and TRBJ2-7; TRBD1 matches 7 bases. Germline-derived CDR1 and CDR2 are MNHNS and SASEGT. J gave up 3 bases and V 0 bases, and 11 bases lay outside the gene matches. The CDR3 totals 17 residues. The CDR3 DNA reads TGTGCCAGCAGTGAAGCGCTTAGGACAGGCTTTGGCTACGAGCAGTACTTC. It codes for CASSEALRTGFGYEQYF.

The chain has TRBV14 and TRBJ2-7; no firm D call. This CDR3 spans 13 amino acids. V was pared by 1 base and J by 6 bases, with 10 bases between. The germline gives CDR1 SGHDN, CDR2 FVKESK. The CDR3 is CASSQGSRVEQYF. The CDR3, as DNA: TGTGCCAGCAGCCAAGGATCACGGGTCGAGCAGTACTTC.

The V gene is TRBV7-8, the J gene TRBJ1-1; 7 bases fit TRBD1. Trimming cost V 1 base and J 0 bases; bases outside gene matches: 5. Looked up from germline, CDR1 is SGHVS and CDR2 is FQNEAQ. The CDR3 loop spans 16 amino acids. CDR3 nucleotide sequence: TGTGCCAGCAGCTTAGTACAGGGGTGGATGAACACTGAAGCTTTCTTT. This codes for CASSLVQGWMNTEAFF.

The DNA for the CDR3 is TGTGCCAGCAGCTTAAGGAGGGGGGGGTCCTACGAGCAGTACTTC. It codes for CASSLRRGGSYEQYF. This rearrangement joins TRBV11-1 to TRBJ2-7, with D tentatively TRBD2 (7 bases). V lost 2 bases and J 1 base, leaving 12 bases between the germline ends. CDR1 is SGHAT, CDR2 FQDESV, per germline (reference sequence). CDR3 size: 15 residues.

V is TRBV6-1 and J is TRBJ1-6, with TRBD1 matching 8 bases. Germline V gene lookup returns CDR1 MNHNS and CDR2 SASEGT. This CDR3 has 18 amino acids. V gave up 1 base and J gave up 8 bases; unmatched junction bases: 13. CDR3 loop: CASSEVHLRGRIDSPLHF. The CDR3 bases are TGTGCCAGCAGTGAAGTACATCTCAGGGGGCGAATCGATTCACCCCTCCACTTT.

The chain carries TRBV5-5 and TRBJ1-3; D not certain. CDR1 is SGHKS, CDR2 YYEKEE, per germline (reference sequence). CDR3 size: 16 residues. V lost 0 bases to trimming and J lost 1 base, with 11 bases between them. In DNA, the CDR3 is TGTGCCAGCAGCTTGGTGCAGGAACCATCTGGAAACACCATATATTTT. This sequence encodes CASSLVQEPSGNTIYF.

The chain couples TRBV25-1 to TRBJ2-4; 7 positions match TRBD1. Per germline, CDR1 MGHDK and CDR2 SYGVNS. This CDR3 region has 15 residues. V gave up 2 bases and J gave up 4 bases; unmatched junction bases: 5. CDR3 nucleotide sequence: TGTGCCAGCAGTGAAGAAAGGGGACAGAAAAACATTCAGTACTTC. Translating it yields CASSEERGQKNIQYF.

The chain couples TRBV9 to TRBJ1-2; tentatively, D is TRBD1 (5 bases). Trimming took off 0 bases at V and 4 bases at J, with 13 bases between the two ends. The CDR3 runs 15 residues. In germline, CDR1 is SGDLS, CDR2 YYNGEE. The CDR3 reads CASSVATSDIYGYTF. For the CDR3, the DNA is TGTGCCAGCAGCGTAGCTACGTCGGACATCTATGGCTACACCTTC.

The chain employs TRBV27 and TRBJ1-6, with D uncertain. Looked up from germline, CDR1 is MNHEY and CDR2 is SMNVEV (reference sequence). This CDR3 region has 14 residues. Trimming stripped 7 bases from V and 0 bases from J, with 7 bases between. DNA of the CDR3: TGTGCCAGCAAGTGGAGCTCCTATAATTCACCCCTCCACTTT. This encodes CASKWSSYNSPLHF.

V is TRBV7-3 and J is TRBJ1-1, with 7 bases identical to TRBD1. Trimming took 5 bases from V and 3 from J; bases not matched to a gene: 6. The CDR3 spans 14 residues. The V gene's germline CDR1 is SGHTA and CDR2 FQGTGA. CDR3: CASSGQVGDTEAFF. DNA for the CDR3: TGTGCCAGCAGCGGACAGGTTGGTGACACTGAAGCTTTCTTT.

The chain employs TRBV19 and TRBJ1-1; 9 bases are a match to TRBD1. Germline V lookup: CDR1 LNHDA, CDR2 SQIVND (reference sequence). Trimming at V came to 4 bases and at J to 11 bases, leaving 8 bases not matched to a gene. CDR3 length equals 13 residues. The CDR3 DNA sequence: TGTGCCAGTAGTAGGAACCGGGACAGGGAGGCTTTCTTT. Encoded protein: CASSRNRDREAFF.

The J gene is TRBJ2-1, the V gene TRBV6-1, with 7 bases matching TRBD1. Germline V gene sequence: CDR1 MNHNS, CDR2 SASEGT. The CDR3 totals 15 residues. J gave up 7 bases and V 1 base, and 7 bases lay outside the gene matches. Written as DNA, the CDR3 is TGTGCCAGCAGTGAAGACGAGACAGGGTTTAATGAGCAGTTCTTC. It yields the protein CASSEDETGFNEQFF.

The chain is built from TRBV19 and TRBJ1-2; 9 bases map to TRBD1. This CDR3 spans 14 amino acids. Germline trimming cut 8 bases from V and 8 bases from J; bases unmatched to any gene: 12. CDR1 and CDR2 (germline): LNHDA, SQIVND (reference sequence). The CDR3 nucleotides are TGTGCCAGTCTAACCTTACAGGGGGCGGGAGGCTACACCTTC. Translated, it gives CASLTLQGAGGYTF. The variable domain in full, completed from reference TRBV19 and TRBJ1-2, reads DGGITQSPKYLFRKEGQNVTLSCEQNLNHDAMYWYRQDPGQGLRLIYYSQIVNDFQKGDIAEGYSVSREKKESFPLTVTSAQKNPTAFYLCASLTLQGAGGYTFGSGTRLTVV.

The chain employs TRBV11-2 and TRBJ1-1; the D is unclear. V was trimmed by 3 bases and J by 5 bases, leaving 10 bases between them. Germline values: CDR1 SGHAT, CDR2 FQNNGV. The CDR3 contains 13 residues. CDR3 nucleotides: TGTGCCAGCAGCTTCTTAAGCTGGACTGAAGCTTTCTTT. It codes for CASSFLSWTEAFF. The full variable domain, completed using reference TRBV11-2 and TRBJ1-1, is EAGVAQSPRYKIIEKRQSVAFWCNPISGHATLYWYQQILGQGPKLLIQFQNNGVVDDSQLPKDRFSAERLKGVDSTLKIQPAKLEDSAVYLCASSFLSWTEAFFGQGTRLTVV.

In DNA form, the CDR3 reads TGTGCCAGCAACTCGCCAGGACAGCCCAATCAGCCCCAGCATTTT. Protein: CASNSPGQPNQPQHF. V gene TRBV28 combines with J gene TRBJ1-5, with D possibly being TRBD1 (6 bases). V lost 7 bases to trimming and J lost 3 bases, with 16 bases between them. Germline V gene data show CDR1 as MDHEN and CDR2 as SYDVKM. The CDR3 has 15 residues.

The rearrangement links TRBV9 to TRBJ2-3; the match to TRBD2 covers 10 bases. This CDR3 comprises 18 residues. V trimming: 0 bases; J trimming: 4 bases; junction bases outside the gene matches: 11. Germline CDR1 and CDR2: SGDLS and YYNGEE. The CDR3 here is CASSVAWGWTSGADTQYF. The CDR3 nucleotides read TGTGCCAGCAGCGTAGCTTGGGGGTGGACTAGCGGCGCAGATACGCAGTATTTT.

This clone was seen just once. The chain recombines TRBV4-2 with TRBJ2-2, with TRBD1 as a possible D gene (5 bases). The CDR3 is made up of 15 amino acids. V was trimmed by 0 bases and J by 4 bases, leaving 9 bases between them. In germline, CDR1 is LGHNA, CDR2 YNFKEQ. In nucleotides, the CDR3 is TGTGCCAGCAGCCAAGATTGGGGCCCCACCGGGGAGCTGTTTTTT. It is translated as CASSQDWGPTGELFF.

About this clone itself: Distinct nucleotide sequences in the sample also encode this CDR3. The CDR3 DNA reads as TGTGCCAGCAGCTCAGGGACAGGCTCCTACGAGCAGTACTTC. Protein product: CASSSGTGSYEQYF. The chain has TRBV7-9 and TRBJ2-7, with TRBD1 matching over 8 bases. The CDR3 is 14 amino acids. V trimming: 4 bases; J trimming: 0 bases; junction bases outside the gene matches: 2. Germline-derived CDR1 and CDR2 are SEHNR and FQNEAQ (reference sequence).

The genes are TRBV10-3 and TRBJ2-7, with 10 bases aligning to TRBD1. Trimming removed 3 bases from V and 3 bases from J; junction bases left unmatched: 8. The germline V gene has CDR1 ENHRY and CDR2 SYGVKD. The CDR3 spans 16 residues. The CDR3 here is CAISDLLGQGYYEQYF. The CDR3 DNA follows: TGTGCCATCAGTGATCTCTTGGGACAGGGGTACTACGAGCAGTACTTC.

As DNA, the CDR3 is TGTGCCGCGGGGCGGGGGGGCCACCTTGAGCAGTTCTTC. Protein: CAAGRGGHLEQFF. The chain recombines TRBV7-8 with TRBJ2-1, with TRBD2 matching over 9 bases. V lost 11 bases and J lost 9; bases outside the gene matches: 11. Looked up from germline, CDR1 is SGHVS and CDR2 is FQNEAQ. CDR3 length equals 13 residues.

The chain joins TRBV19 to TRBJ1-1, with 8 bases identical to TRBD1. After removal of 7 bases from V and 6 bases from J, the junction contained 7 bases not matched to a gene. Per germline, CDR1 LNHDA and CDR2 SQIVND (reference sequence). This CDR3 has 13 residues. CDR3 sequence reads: CASNGQGGAEAFF. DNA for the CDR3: TGTGCCAGTAATGGACAGGGCGGGGCTGAAGCTTTCTTT.